The 2 T cell receptor beta chains listed next were all sequenced from one sample in a study of control samples from healthy donors and cancer patients. The repertoire was sequenced with immunoSEQ multiplex PCR; TCRdb's copy has only in-frame clones and lacks some. Of about 83,000 clones in the sample, 91% are singletons; the top ten hold roughly a sixth. The sequencing sample was made of blood. The receptors originated from a middle-aged man in good health.

This chain links TRBV24-1 with TRBJ2-1, with D hard to call. V lost 6 bases and J lost 2, with 13 bases in between. This CDR3 is 15 amino acids long. CDR1 and CDR2 (germline): KGHDR, SFDVKD. The CDR3: CATSSGMRTYNEQFF. The CDR3 nucleotides read TGTGCCACCAGTTCAGGAATGAGGACCTACAATGAGCAGTTCTTC.

The gene calls are TRBV5-6 and TRBJ1-2; 7 bases map to TRBD1. The V gene end was trimmed by 1 base and the J gene end by 4 bases; junction bases not matched to a gene: 7. The CDR3 contains 15 residues. Looked up from germline, CDR1 is SGHDT and CDR2 is YYEEEE. Written as DNA, the CDR3 is TGTGCCAGCAGCTTGAGTCAGGGGGTAGGCTATGGCTACACCTTC. This codes for CASSLSQGVGYGYTF.